These 10 T cell receptor beta chains share one sample of origin, sequenced in a study of T-cell reconstitution after alpha-beta-depleted transplantation in children. Unique molecular identifiers tagged the TCRbeta library. TCRdb re-analysed the PCR reads in MiXCR, keeping a single row per CDR3 protein. The sample holds 500,000 to 750,000 distinct CDR3 sequences, under 15% seen once. The specimen comprised PBMCs, mostly from graft donor cells, sampled 360 days after TCRalphabeta/CD19-depleted stem cell transplant. The receptors here all came from a male patient aged 10-17 years who had a stem cell transplant for acute myeloid leukemia, so the T cells may come from the graft donor.

This clonotype appeared a few times. V is TRBV14 and J is TRBJ2-7, with 9 bases matching TRBD1. Trimming at V came to 0 bases and at J to 2 bases, leaving 17 bases not matched to a gene. This CDR3 is built from 20 residues. Germline values: CDR1 SGHDN, CDR2 FVKESK. CDR3 protein: CASSQDYGQGKYVGAYEQYF. The CDR3 nucleotides read TGTGCCAGCAGCCAAGATTACGGACAGGGGAAATATGTGGGGGCCTACGAGCAGTACTTC.

The V gene is TRBV5-1, the J gene TRBJ2-5; 8 nucleotides align to TRBD1. V lost 4 bases, J lost 0 bases, and 2 bases stayed unmatched. Germline V gene sequence: CDR1 SGHRS, CDR2 YFSETQ. The CDR3 spans 14 residues. The CDR3 protein is CASSPGGNQETQYF. In DNA, the CDR3 is TGCGCCAGCAGCCCAGGGGGCAACCAAGAGACCCAGTACTTC.

The CDR3 loop is CASSYSLLGANEQFF. In nucleotides, the CDR3 is TGTGCCAGCAGTTACTCCCTACTAGGGGCCAATGAGCAGTTCTTC. V usage is TRBV6-5 and J usage is TRBJ2-1; D tentatively reads TRBD1 or TRBD2 (5 bases each). The germline V gene encodes CDR1 MNHEY and CDR2 SVGAGI. This CDR3 spans 15 amino acids. The germline V and J ends were trimmed by 0 bases and 6 bases, with 12 bases remaining between them.

Worth noting for this clonotype: One base away lies a much larger clone, so this may be a sequencing read error. The V call is TRBV28, the J call TRBJ1-5; no clear D. Germline assignment: CDR1 MDHEN and CDR2 SYDVKM. CDR3 size: 12 residues. The V end lost 7 bases, the J end lost 5 bases, and 9 bases lay between the germline ends. CDR3 nucleotide sequence: TGTGCCAGCATTCAAGCTCATCAGCCCCAGCATTTT. This gives the protein CASIQAHQPQHF.

This chain links TRBV12-3 or TRBV12-4 with TRBJ2-6; 9 nucleotides line up with TRBD1. Trimming at V came to 6 bases and at J to 4 bases, leaving 10 bases not matched to a gene. CDR3 length: 17 amino acids. CDR3 sequence reads: CASSRTGVTIGANVLTF. CDR3 DNA: TGTGCCAGCAGCCGGACAGGGGTCACGATCGGGGCCAACGTCCTGACTTTC.

This sequence joins TRBV6-2 or TRBV6-3 and TRBJ2-5; D is undetermined. CDR3 length: 20 residues. In germline, CDR1 is MNHEY, CDR2 SVGEGT. The V and J ends lost 0 bases and 2 bases respectively, with 25 bases between them. The CDR3 DNA reads as TGTGCCAGCAGTTACTCGAGTAGTCCGGCTCGGTGGTTCGGTCAAGAGACCCAGTACTTC. This encodes CASSYSSSPARWFGQETQYF.

This sequence joins TRBV30 and TRBJ2-7, with TRBD2 matching over 8 bases. The CDR3 spans 14 residues. CDR1 is GTSNPN, CDR2 SVGIG, per germline (reference sequence). With 0 bases clipped from V and 11 bases from J, the junction kept 12 bases outside the gene matches. CDR3 sequence: CAWSVTSGITEEYF. CDR3 in DNA: TGTGCCTGGAGTGTTACTAGCGGAATAACTGAGGAGTACTTC.

The chain joins TRBV3-1 to TRBJ2-2; unclear D gene. CDR3 size: 15 residues. V lost 0 bases to trimming and J lost 4 bases, with 9 bases between them. Germline CDR1 LGHDT, CDR2 YNNKEL (reference sequence). CDR3 protein: CASSQDVLPTGELFF. For the CDR3, the DNA is TGTGCCAGCAGCCAAGACGTACTGCCCACCGGGGAGCTGTTTTTT.

This clonotype was seen a few times. The rearrangement joins TRBV11-2 to TRBJ2-1; 10 bases map to TRBD2. V shed 1 base, J shed 6 bases, and the junction held 6 bases outside the gene matches. The CDR3 length is 16 residues. Germline CDR1 SGHAT, CDR2 FQNNGV. CDR3 coding DNA: TGTGCCAGCAGCTTAGCCTCTAGCGGGAGCGCCAATGAGCAGTTCTTC. The encoded protein is CASSLASSGSANEQFF.

The V gene is TRBV7-2, the J gene TRBJ2-3; 9 bases align to TRBD2. CDR3 length equals 16 residues. V was clipped by 1 base and J by 4 bases; unmatched bases: 6. Looked up from germline, CDR1 is SGHTA and CDR2 is FQGNSA. CDR3 DNA: TGTGCCAGCAGCTTAGGTGTTAGCGGGAGTTCAGATACGCAGTATTTT. It yields the protein CASSLGVSGSSDTQYF.